These 5 T cell receptor beta chains were all obtained from the same sample, sequenced in a study of tumor-infiltrating lymphocytes in primary liver carcinoma. cDNA specific to TCR beta was made from 450 to 500 ng of total RNA, with a constant-region primer employed for priming. Slightly modified ARM-PCR, run as three nested multiplex PCR rounds, produced the TCR beta libraries. TRBV1-TRBV30 forward and Cbeta reverse primers drove the first two approximately 11-cycle rounds. TCRdb reprocessed the multiplex PCR reads with MiXCR, giving one entry per CDR3 protein. The sample has 75,000 to 80,000 distinct CDR3 sequences, roughly 72% seen once. DNA and RNA were both co-extracted from approximately 20-30 mg of bulk tissue that had not been sorted. The material sequenced was tumor-adjacent normal liver tissue. The receptor source for this set is a man aged 35 to 55 with primary liver carcinoma and hepatitis B virus infection.

This clonotype turned up a few times. Its ends do not fully match the called genes, so a read error is possible. J is TRBJ1-5 and V is TRBV30, with 9 bases lining up with TRBD1. Germline CDR1 reads GTSNPN; CDR2 reads SVGIG (reference sequence). The CDR3 is made up of 13 amino acids. The CDR3 coding sequence is TGTGTCTGGAGCGGGACAGGGAACCAGCCCCAGCATTTT. Its protein is CVWSGTGNQPQHF.

As to this clonotype: At one of its ends the junction is not consistent with the germline gene, which may arise from a read error. The chain recombines TRBV29-1 with TRBJ2-7; TRBD2 agrees at 7 bases. The CDR3 is made up of 12 amino acids. Germline CDR1 reads SQVTM; CDR2 reads ANQGSEA. CDR3 in DNA: TGCAGCATTCGTCAGGGAGGGAACAAGCAATACTTC. Its protein product is CSIRQGGNKQYF.

Of note for this clonotype: A much larger clonotype is one base distant, so this may be a read error. The CDR3 sequence: CANSRELEQFF. For the CDR3, the DNA is TGCGCCAACAGCCGCGAGCTTGAGCAGTTCTTC. The chain has TRBV5-1 and TRBJ2-1; the D is unclear. Germline V gene lookup returns CDR1 SGHRS and CDR2 YFSETQ. This CDR3 has 11 amino acids.

This clonotype has at least ten counts. This chain connects TRBV6-6 to TRBJ1-2, with 8 bases matching TRBD1. Germline V gene lookup returns CDR1 MNHNY and CDR2 SVGAGI (reference sequence). Trimming removed 7 bases from V and 8 bases from J; junction bases left unmatched: 3. The CDR3 runs 11 residues. CDR3 in amino acids: CASKQGGGYTF. The CDR3 coding sequence is TGTGCCAGCAAACAGGGGGGAGGCTACACCTTC.

The table lists this clonotype with many counts. The rearrangement joins TRBV28 to TRBJ2-7; tentative D call: TRBD1 (5 bases). Germline V lookup: CDR1 MDHEN, CDR2 SYDVKM. The germline V and J ends were trimmed by 6 bases and 1 base, with 13 bases remaining between them. This CDR3 is built from 14 residues. CDR3 nucleotides: TGTGCCAGCAGCCTAGGACACCGATCCTACGAGCAGTACTTC. Protein: CASSLGHRSYEQYF.